The 25 T cell receptor beta chains listed next were all sequenced from one sample in a study of blood T cell repertoires in COVID-19. Clones were read by immunoSEQ multiplex PCR, and TCRdb kept only the in-frame ones, dropping some. The sample lists more than 55,000 clones, 79% occurring once. The material sequenced was peripheral blood. All receptors come from a human donor in a cohort sampled during active COVID-19.

The V gene is TRBV19, the J gene TRBJ2-1; D is possibly TRBD2 (6 bases). The CDR3 totals 17 residues. CDR1 is LNHDA and CDR2 is SQIVND in the germline V gene (reference sequence). V shed 0 bases and J shed 7 bases, with 19 bases lying between them. CDR3 sequence (DNA): TGTGCCAGTAGTATAGATCTATCGACGGGAGTCCGGAATGAGCAGTTCTTC. Its translation is CASSIDLSTGVRNEQFF.

The chain joins TRBV3-1 (or the pseudogene TRBV3-2) to TRBJ1-1; 10 nucleotides agree with TRBD1. Germline V CDR1 and CDR2: LGHDT, YNNKEL (reference sequence). The CDR3 is 13 residues long. V shed 3 bases, J shed 8 bases, and the junction held 3 bases outside the gene matches. The CDR3 sequence: CASSHEDRGEAFF. As DNA, the CDR3 is TGTGCCAGCAGCCATGAGGACAGGGGGGAAGCTTTCTTT.

Comments on this clone: In the same sample, other DNA sequences code for this CDR3. The V and J genes are TRBV28 and TRBJ1-5; the match to TRBD1 covers 10 bases. Germline V gene sequence: CDR1 MDHEN, CDR2 SYDVKM. This CDR3 region has 18 residues. V lost 5 bases to trimming and J lost 6 bases; unmatched junction nucleotides: 16. The DNA of the CDR3 is TGTGCCAGCAGTCCCGCCCCTACCGGGACAGGGGCGGGTCAGCCCCAGCATTTT. It specifies CASSPAPTGTGAGQPQHF.

J is TRBJ1-1 and V is TRBV12-3 or TRBV12-4; a weak D match, TRBD1 (5 bases). CDR3 length: 13 amino acids. V shed 10 bases and J shed 4 bases, with 16 bases lying between them. Here the CDR3 DNA reads TGTGCCACCTTAAGGGGTGGCGGCACTGAAGCTTTCTTT. It specifies CATLRGGGTEAFF.

V and J are TRBV2 and TRBJ2-7, with a weak D call TRBD2 (5 bases). V was pared by 7 bases and J by 2 bases, with 15 bases between. The CDR3 sequence is 14 residues long. Per the germline V gene, CDR1 is SNHLY and CDR2 is FYNNEI. CDR3 protein: CASKRTGWAYEQYF. DNA for the CDR3: TGTGCCAGCAAGAGGACTGGATGGGCCTACGAGCAGTACTTC.

This chain joins TRBV28 and TRBJ1-2; D is undetermined. V lost 4 bases to trimming and J lost 4 bases, with 13 bases between them. CDR3 length: 14 residues. Germline V gene data show CDR1 as MDHEN and CDR2 as SYDVKM. The CDR3 region is CASSYGGQIYGYTF. For the CDR3, the DNA is TGTGCCAGCAGTTACGGCGGGCAGATCTATGGCTACACCTTC.

The chain employs TRBV28 and TRBJ2-7; 9 bases fit TRBD2. V shed 7 bases, J shed 3 bases, and the junction held 7 bases outside the gene matches. This CDR3 has 14 residues. From germline, CDR1 is MDHEN and CDR2 SYDVKM. The CDR3 DNA reads TGTGCCAGCACCCTTAGGACTAGCGACTACGAGCAGTACTTC. Protein: CASTLRTSDYEQYF. Variable domain in full (rest from reference TRBV28 and TRBJ2-7): DVKVTQSSRYLVKRTGEKVFLECVQDMDHENMFWYRQDPGLGLRLIYFSYDVKMKEKGDIPEGYSVSREKKERFSLILESASTNQTSMYLCASTLRTSDYEQYFGPGTRLTVT.

The J gene is TRBJ2-5, the V gene TRBV9; 8 bases match TRBD1. This CDR3 is 15 amino acids long. The V segment lost 4 bases and the J segment 5 bases; nucleotides outside the gene matches: 10. Germline loops: CDR1 SGDLS, CDR2 YYNGEE. The CDR3 DNA follows: TGTGCCAGCAGCCCGAGACAGGGGCTAGGGGAGACCCAGTACTTC. Protein product: CASSPRQGLGETQYF.

This clone was detected a few times. The sample contains more than one DNA sequence encoding this CDR3. The chain links TRBV18 to TRBJ1-1; D is ambiguous. Per the germline V gene, CDR1 is KGHSH and CDR2 is LQKENI. Trimming removed 3 bases from V and 3 bases from J, with 5 bases in between. The length of the CDR3 is 12 residues. This chain's CDR3 is CASSPADTEAFF. The DNA of the CDR3 is TGTGCCAGCTCACCGGCTGACACTGAAGCTTTCTTT.

The chain employs TRBV29-1 and TRBJ1-2; 12 bases fit TRBD1. Germline CDR1 is SQVTM and CDR2 is ANQGSEA. V trimming: 7 bases; J trimming: 8 bases; junction bases outside the gene matches: 5. The CDR3 contains 12 residues. The CDR3 spells CSGDRGQGGYTF. CDR3 nucleotides: TGCAGCGGGGACAGGGGGCAAGGGGGCTACACCTTC.

With respect to this clone: The same CDR3 can be traced to other DNA sequences in this sample. V and J are TRBV19 and TRBJ2-3; 10 bases match TRBD2. The germline CDR1 and CDR2 sequences are LNHDA and SQIVND (reference sequence). V was clipped by 4 bases and J by 1 base; unmatched bases: 2. CDR3 length: 15 amino acids. CDR3 DNA sequence: TGTGCCAGTAGTACTGGACTAGCGGGCACAGATACGCAGTATTTT. Translating it yields CASSTGLAGTDTQYF.

This clone was observed a few times. The chain couples TRBV2 to TRBJ2-7; D gene unclear. V was pared by 5 bases and J by 4 bases, with 9 bases between. CDR3 length: 12 amino acids. CDR1 and CDR2 (germline): SNHLY, FYNNEI. The CDR3 sequence: CASSQSPYEQYF. CDR3 DNA sequence: TGTGCCAGCAGTCAGTCCCCTTACGAGCAGTACTTC.

The chain has TRBV9 and TRBJ2-7; 8 positions match TRBD2. V shed 6 bases, J shed 4 bases, and the junction held 18 bases outside the gene matches. Germline V gene data show CDR1 as SGDLS and CDR2 as YYNGEE. This CDR3 contains 17 residues. The CDR3 here is CASTTSTGGPTGYEQYF. The CDR3 DNA reads TGTGCCAGCACCACCTCCACGGGGGGGCCCACGGGGTACGAGCAGTACTTC. Together with reference TRBV9 and TRBJ2-7, the CDR3 gives the full variable domain: DSGVTQTPKHLITATGQRVTLRCSPRSGDLSVYWYQQSLDQGLQFLIQYYNGEERAKGNILERFSAQQFPDLHSELNLSSLELGDSALYFCASTTSTGGPTGYEQYFGPGTRLTVT.

V usage is TRBV5-1 and J usage is TRBJ1-1, with D hard to call. The CDR3 runs to 15 residues. Germline values: CDR1 SGHRS, CDR2 YFSETQ. V dropped 0 bases and J dropped 1 base, with 10 bases sitting between them. The CDR3 DNA reads as TGCGCCAGCAGCTTGGCCGTGACTCAGAACACTGAAGCTTTCTTT. Translating gives CASSLAVTQNTEAFF.

The table lists this clone with a count of one. The gene calls are TRBV29-1 and TRBJ2-2, with TRBD1 matching 7 bases. The V gene end was trimmed by 5 bases and the J gene end by 6 bases; junction bases not matched to a gene: 3. The CDR3 is 12 residues long. Germline-derived CDR1 and CDR2 are SQVTM and ANQGSEA. The CDR3 DNA follows: TGCAGCGTTCGGGACAGCCCCGGGGAGCTGTTTTTT. Translation gives CSVRDSPGELFF.

The chain uses TRBV7-9 and TRBJ2-5, with 7 bases that match TRBD2. The V segment lost 5 bases and the J segment 5 bases; nucleotides outside the gene matches: 8. Germline V CDR1 and CDR2: SEHNR, FQNEAQ (reference sequence). This CDR3 comprises 14 residues. In nucleotides, the CDR3 is TGTGCCAGCAGCCCTAGCGGACCACGGGAGACCCAGTACTTC. As protein: CASSPSGPRETQYF.

The V and J genes are TRBV30 and TRBJ1-1; D is possibly TRBD1 (5 bases). CDR1 and CDR2 (germline): GTSNPN, SVGIG (reference sequence). This CDR3 is built from 15 residues. V was pared by 0 bases and J by 3 bases, with 14 bases between. CDR3 nucleotides: TGTGCCTGGAGTGTATTAGGCCAGGGCGACACTGAAGCTTTCTTT. It translates to CAWSVLGQGDTEAFF.

The chain recombines TRBV6-6 with TRBJ2-2; the D is unclear. V was cut by 7 bases and J by 5 bases, with 14 bases left in between. Germline V gene lookup returns CDR1 MNHNY and CDR2 SVGAGI (reference sequence). The CDR3 has 14 amino acids. The CDR3, as DNA: TGTGCCAGCACCACCGGTTATTTGACCGGGGAGCTGTTTTTT. It translates to CASTTGYLTGELFF.

The chain links TRBV5-1 to TRBJ1-2, with D possibly TRBD1 on 5 matching bases. V shed 4 bases and J shed 8 bases, with 15 bases lying between them. CDR3 length equals 13 residues. The germline gives CDR1 SGHRS, CDR2 YFSETQ. CDR3 DNA sequence: TGCGCCAGCAGCCCGGGACCTCGGGAGGGCTACACCTTC. It translates to CASSPGPREGYTF.

The chain has TRBV7-9 and TRBJ1-4; 8 nucleotides align to TRBD1. The CDR3 runs 16 residues. The germline V gene encodes CDR1 SEHNR and CDR2 FQNEAQ (reference sequence). J gave up 1 base and V 5 bases, and 6 bases lay outside the gene matches. The CDR3 loop reads CASSPAGGRTNEKLFF. The CDR3, as DNA: TGTGCCAGCAGCCCAGCAGGGGGCCGAACTAATGAAAAACTGTTTTTT.

The genes are TRBV11-3 and TRBJ2-7; 8 bases fit TRBD2. Germline CDR1 SGHNT, CDR2 YENEEA. Losses at the gene ends were 4 bases for V and 3 bases for J; bases not matched to a gene: 5. This CDR3 is 14 amino acids long. The chain's CDR3 is CASSSRLAFYEQYF. CDR3 nucleotides: TGTGCCAGCAGCTCCCGACTAGCGTTCTACGAGCAGTACTTC.

The chain carries TRBV4-1 and TRBJ1-1; D possibly corresponds to TRBD1 (5 bases). Trimming took off 1 base at V and 3 bases at J, with 18 bases between the two ends. This CDR3 spans 17 amino acids. Germline V CDR1 and CDR2: MGHRA, YSYEKL. The CDR3: CASSQVGQTRPHTEAFF. The DNA for the CDR3 is TGCGCCAGCAGCCAAGTGGGGCAGACCAGACCACACACTGAAGCTTTCTTT.

The genes are TRBV27 and TRBJ2-3; a possible D gene is TRBD2 (6 bases). Trimming cost V 4 bases and J 8 bases, with 10 bases left between them. Germline V lookup: CDR1 MNHEY, CDR2 SMNVEV (reference sequence). The length of the CDR3 is 12 residues. In DNA, the CDR3 is TGTGCCAGCAGTTCCTACGGGGGTACGCAGTATTTT. It codes for CASSSYGGTQYF.

CDR3 nucleotide sequence: TGTGCCAGCTCACGCGGCAGTTCCCTGAACACTGAAGCTTTCTTT. Translated, it gives CASSRGSSLNTEAFF. This chain links TRBV18 with TRBJ1-1, with D hard to call. V was cut by 4 bases and J by 0 bases, with 12 bases left in between. The CDR3 extends over 15 amino acids. The V gene's germline CDR1 is KGHSH and CDR2 LQKENI.

The chain employs TRBV13 and TRBJ2-3; possible D gene TRBD2, 6 bases. The germline CDR1 and CDR2 sequences are PRHDT and FYEKMQ (reference sequence). The CDR3 consists of 15 residues. V was shortened by 3 bases and J by 8 bases, with 18 bases between the two germline ends. The CDR3 region has the DNA TGTGCCAGCAGCTTTTGGACCCTCGAGGAGGGTACGCAGTATTTT. Translated: CASSFWTLEEGTQYF. The full variable domain, its missing parts supplied by reference TRBV13 and TRBJ2-3, is AAGVIQSPRHLIKEKRETATLKCYPIPRHDTVYWYQQGPGQDPQFLISFYEKMQSDKGSIPDRFSAQQFSDYHSELNMSSLELGDSALYFCASSFWTLEEGTQYFGPGTRLTVL.